The subject of this entry is one T cell receptor (beta chain). This specimen belongs to a study of T-cell memory formation after mild COVID-19. Via MiXCR, TCRdb re-called the 5' RACE reads, giving one row per CDR3 protein. The table shows 350,000 to 500,000 distinct CDR3 sequences, with around 17% occurring only once. CDR3 length: 15 residues. CDR1 DFQATT and CDR2 SNEGSKA come from the germline V gene (reference sequence). Trimming removed 5 bases at V and 2 bases at J, with 19 bases between. The TCR sequence derives from a man between 18 and 35 years old who had mild COVID-19 (a few samples of this study predate the infection). Cell type and time point are not known. J is TRBJ2-7 and V is TRBV20-1; D is ambiguous. Sequenced: PBMCs or a T cell subset sorted from them (not recorded which). The CDR3 DNA follows: TGCAGTGCTCTCCTCCCGGACGAAGCTCCCTACGAGCAGTACTTC. Its translation: CSALLPDEAPYEQYF.